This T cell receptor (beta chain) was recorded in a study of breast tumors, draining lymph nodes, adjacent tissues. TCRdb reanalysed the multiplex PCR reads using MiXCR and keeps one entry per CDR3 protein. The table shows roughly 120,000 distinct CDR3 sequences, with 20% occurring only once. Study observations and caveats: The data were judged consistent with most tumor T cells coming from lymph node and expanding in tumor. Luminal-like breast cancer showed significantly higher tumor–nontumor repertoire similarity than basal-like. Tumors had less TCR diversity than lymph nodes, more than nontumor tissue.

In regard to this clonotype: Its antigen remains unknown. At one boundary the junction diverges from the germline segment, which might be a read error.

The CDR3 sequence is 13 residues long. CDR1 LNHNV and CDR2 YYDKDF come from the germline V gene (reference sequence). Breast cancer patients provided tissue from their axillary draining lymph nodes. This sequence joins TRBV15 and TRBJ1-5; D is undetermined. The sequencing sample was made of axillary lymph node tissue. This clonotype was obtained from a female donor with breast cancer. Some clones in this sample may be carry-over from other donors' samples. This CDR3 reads CATSTDYYHPQHF. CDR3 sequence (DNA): TGTGCTACCAGCACGGACTATTATCATCCCCAGCATTTT.